The 10 T cell receptor beta chains below all came from one sample that was sequenced in a study of T cell responses to AZD1222 COVID-19 vaccine. Only in-frame clones appear in the TCRdb table, and some are missing; sequencing was by immunoSEQ multiplex PCR. The sample consists of approximately 140,000 clones, roughly 90% of them appearing once. This specimen consisted of peripheral blood, obtained 28 days after the second AZD1222 dose. The receptors originated from an adult who received the AZD1222 COVID-19 vaccine.

The V and J genes are TRBV7-9 and TRBJ1-2; D not resolved. This CDR3 is 15 amino acids long. Germline V gene data show CDR1 as SEHNR and CDR2 as FQNEAQ (reference sequence). The V end was cut by 5 bases, the J end by 0 bases, with 13 bases between. In DNA, the CDR3 is TGTGCCAGCAGCCCCCCGGTGGGTCCTAACTATGGCTACACCTTC. Amino acids: CASSPPVGPNYGYTF.

V gene TRBV5-1 combines with J gene TRBJ1-4; D remains ambiguous. Germline assignment: CDR1 SGHRS and CDR2 YFSETQ. CDR3 length: 14 residues. The ends were cut back, 0 bases at V and 0 bases at J, with 3 bases in the middle. The CDR3 sequence is CASSLDPTNEKLFF. CDR3 bases: TGCGCCAGCAGCTTGGACCCAACTAATGAAAAACTGTTTTTT.

The genes are TRBV7-9 and TRBJ2-2; 7 nucleotides align to TRBD2. The V gene's germline CDR1 is SEHNR and CDR2 FQNEAQ (reference sequence). With 4 bases clipped from V and 3 bases from J, the junction kept 5 bases outside the gene matches. CDR3 length: 15 residues. The CDR3 region has the DNA TGTGCCAGCAGCTCCGGTAGCGGGTACACCGGGGAGCTGTTTTTT. Translating it yields CASSSGSGYTGELFF.

This sequence joins TRBV27 and TRBJ1-1; D ambiguous. The CDR3 totals 12 residues. Germline loops: CDR1 MNHEY, CDR2 SMNVEV (reference sequence). CDR3: CASRHWNTEAFF. In nucleotides, the CDR3 is TGTGCTTCCCGACACTGGAACACTGAAGCTTTCTTT.

The J gene is TRBJ1-1, the V gene TRBV6-1; D gene uncertain. The V gene lost 1 base and the J gene lost 4 bases, with 13 bases spanning the gap. CDR3 size: 15 residues. Germline-derived CDR1 and CDR2 are MNHNS and SASEGT. The CDR3 here is CASSEVLGSGTEAFF. Here the CDR3 DNA reads TGTGCCAGCAGTGAAGTTCTGGGGTCGGGCACTGAAGCTTTCTTT.

V and J are TRBV10-1 and TRBJ1-3; no firm D call. V lost 0 bases to trimming and J lost 0 bases, with 9 bases between them. The CDR3 contains 16 residues. The germline V gene has CDR1 WNHNN and CDR2 SYGVQD (reference sequence). CDR3 coding DNA: TGCGCCAGCAGTGAGTCGTCGGGTACCTCTGGAAACACCATATATTTT. Protein: CASSESSGTSGNTIYF.

This clone has only one observation. The CDR3 DNA sequence: TGTGCCAGCAGTTACTCGTTTGCCCAAGGATCGGAGACCCAGTACTTC. Protein sequence: CASSYSFAQGSETQYF. The genes are TRBV6-5 and TRBJ2-5, with unresolved D. CDR3 length equals 16 residues. Trimming left V 0 bases short and J 5 bases short, with 16 bases between. Germline V gene data show CDR1 as MNHEY and CDR2 as SVGAGI.

This chain links TRBV18 with TRBJ2-6; 10 bases are a match to TRBD2. CDR1 and CDR2 (germline): KGHSH, LQKENI. V lost 3 bases to trimming and J lost 0 bases; unmatched junction nucleotides: 5. The CDR3 runs to 18 residues. The CDR3 nucleotides are TGTGCCAGCTCACCCTCTAGCGGGAGCCCCTCTGGGGCCAACGTCCTGACTTTC. Translating gives CASSPSSGSPSGANVLTF.

The chain is built from TRBV5-1 and TRBJ1-5; D uncertain. The CDR3 consists of 16 residues. Trimming stripped 0 bases from V and 0 bases from J, with 10 bases between. Germline V gene lookup returns CDR1 SGHRS and CDR2 YFSETQ. This CDR3 reads CASSLEGVYSNQPQHF. The CDR3 coding sequence is TGCGCCAGCAGCTTGGAGGGAGTTTATAGCAATCAGCCCCAGCATTTT.

V gene TRBV29-1 combines with J gene TRBJ2-7; 7 bases fit TRBD2. Per germline, CDR1 SQVTM and CDR2 ANQGSEA. The CDR3 length is 13 residues. V trimming: 5 bases; J trimming: 1 base; junction bases outside the gene matches: 5. The chain's CDR3 is CSVIAGRSYEQYF. The CDR3 region has the DNA TGCAGCGTTATAGCGGGTCGGTCCTACGAGCAGTACTTC.